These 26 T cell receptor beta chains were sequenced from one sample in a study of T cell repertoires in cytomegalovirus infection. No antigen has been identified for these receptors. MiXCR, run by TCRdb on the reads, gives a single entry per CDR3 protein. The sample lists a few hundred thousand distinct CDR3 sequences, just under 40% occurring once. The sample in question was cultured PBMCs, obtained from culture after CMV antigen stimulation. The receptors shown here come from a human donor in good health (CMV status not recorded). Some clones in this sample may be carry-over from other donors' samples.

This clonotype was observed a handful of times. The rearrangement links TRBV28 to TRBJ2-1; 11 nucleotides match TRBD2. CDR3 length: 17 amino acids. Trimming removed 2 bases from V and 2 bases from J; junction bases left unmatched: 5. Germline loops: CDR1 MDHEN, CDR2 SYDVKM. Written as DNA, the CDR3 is TGTGCCAGCAGTTTAGGAATAGCGGGGGGGCCCTACAATGAGCAGTTCTTC. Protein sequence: CASSLGIAGGPYNEQFF.

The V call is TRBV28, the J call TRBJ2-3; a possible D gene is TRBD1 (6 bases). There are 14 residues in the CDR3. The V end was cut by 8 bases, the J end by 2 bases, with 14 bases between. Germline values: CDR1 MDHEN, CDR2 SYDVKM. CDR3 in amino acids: CASVGAGTTDTQYF. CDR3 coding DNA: TGTGCCAGCGTGGGGGCCGGGACCACAGATACGCAGTATTTT.

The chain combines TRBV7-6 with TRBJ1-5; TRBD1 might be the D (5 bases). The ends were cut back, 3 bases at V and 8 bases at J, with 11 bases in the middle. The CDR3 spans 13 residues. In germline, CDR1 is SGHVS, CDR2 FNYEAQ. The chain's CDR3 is CASSFDSPEPQHF. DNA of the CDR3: TGTGCCAGCAGCTTCGACAGTCCGGAGCCCCAGCATTTT.

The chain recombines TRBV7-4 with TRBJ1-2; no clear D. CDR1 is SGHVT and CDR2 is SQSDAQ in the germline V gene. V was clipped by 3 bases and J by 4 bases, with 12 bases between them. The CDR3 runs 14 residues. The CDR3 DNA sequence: TGTGCCAGCAGCTTTGAGCCCGAGTTCTATGGCTACACCTTC. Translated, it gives CASSFEPEFYGYTF. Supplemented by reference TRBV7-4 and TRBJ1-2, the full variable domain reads GAGVSQSPRYKVAKRGRDVALRCDSISGHVTLYWYRQTLGQGSEVLTYSQSDAQRDKSGRPSGRFSAERPERSVSTLKIQRTEQGDSAVYLCASSFEPEFYGYTFGSGTRLTVV.

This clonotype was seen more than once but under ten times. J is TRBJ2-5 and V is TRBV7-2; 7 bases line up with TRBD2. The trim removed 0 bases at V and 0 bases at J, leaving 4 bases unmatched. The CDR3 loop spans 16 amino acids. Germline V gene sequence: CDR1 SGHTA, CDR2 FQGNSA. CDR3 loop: CASSLASGAYQETQYF. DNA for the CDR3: TGTGCCAGCAGCTTAGCGAGCGGGGCCTACCAAGAGACCCAGTACTTC.

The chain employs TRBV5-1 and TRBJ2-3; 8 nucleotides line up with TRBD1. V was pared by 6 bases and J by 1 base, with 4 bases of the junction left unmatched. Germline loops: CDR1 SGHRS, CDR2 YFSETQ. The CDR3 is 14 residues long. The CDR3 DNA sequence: TGCGCCAGCAAGGGGGGACAGGGCACAGATACGCAGTATTTT. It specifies CASKGGQGTDTQYF.

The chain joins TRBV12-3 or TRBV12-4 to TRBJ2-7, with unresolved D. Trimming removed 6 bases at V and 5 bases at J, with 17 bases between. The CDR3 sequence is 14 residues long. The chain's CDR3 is CASSPPGSVNEQYF. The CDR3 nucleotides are TGTGCCAGCAGCCCTCCCGGTTCCGTAAACGAGCAGTACTTC.

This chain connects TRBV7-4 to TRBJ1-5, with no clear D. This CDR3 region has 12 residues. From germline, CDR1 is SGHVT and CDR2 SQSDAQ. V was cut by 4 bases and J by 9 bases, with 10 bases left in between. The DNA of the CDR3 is TGTGCCAGCAGCTCCTCCCTCTCGCCCCAGCATTTT. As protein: CASSSSLSPQHF.

The CDR3 loop is CASSPRETSGDRTRETQYF. In DNA form, the CDR3 reads TGTGCCAGCAGCCCCAGAGAAACTAGCGGGGACAGAACCCGAGAGACCCAGTACTTC. This rearrangement joins TRBV7-9 to TRBJ2-5; 10 nucleotides agree with TRBD2. Trimming cost V 5 bases and J 4 bases; bases outside gene matches: 19. Germline V gene data show CDR1 as SEHNR and CDR2 as FQNEAQ (reference sequence). The CDR3 spans 19 residues. The full variable domain, completed using reference TRBV7-9 and TRBJ2-5, is DTGVSQNPRHKITKRGQNVTFRCDPISEHNRLYWYRQTLGQGPEFLTYFQNEAQLEKSRLLSDRFSAERPKGSFSTLEIQRTEQGDSAMYLCASSPRETSGDRTRETQYFGPGTRLLVL.

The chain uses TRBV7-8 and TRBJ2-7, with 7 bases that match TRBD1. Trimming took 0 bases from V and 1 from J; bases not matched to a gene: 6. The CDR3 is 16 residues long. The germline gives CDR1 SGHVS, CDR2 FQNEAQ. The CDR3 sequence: CASSLATSRGSYEQYF. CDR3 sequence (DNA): TGTGCCAGCAGCTTAGCGACCTCCAGGGGGTCCTACGAGCAGTACTTC.

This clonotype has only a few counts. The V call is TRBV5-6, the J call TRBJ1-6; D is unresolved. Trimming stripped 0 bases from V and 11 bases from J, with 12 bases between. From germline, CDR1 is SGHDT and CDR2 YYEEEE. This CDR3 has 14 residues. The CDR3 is CASSLGGSGPPLHF. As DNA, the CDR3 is TGTGCCAGCAGCTTGGGAGGGTCGGGTCCACCCCTCCACTTT.

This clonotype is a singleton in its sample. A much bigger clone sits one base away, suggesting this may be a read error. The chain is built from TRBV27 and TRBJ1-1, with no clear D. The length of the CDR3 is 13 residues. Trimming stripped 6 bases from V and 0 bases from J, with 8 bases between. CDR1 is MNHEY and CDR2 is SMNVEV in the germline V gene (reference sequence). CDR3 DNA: TGTGCCAGCAGCCCGATCATGAACACTGAAGCTTTCTTT. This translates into CASSPIMNTEAFF.

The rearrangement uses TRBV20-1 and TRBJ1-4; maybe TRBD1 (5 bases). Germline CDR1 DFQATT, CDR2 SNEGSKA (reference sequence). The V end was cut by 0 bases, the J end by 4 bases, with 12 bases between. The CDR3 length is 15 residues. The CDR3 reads CSARDVGTFNEKLFF. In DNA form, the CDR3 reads TGCAGTGCTAGAGATGTGGGGACCTTTAATGAAAAACTGTTTTTT.

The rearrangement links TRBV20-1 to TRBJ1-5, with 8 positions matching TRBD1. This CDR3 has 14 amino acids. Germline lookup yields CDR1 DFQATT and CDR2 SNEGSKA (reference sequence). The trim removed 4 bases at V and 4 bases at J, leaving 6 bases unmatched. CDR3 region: CSANRGLVNQPQHF. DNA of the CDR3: TGCAGTGCTAACAGGGGGTTAGTGAATCAGCCCCAGCATTTT.

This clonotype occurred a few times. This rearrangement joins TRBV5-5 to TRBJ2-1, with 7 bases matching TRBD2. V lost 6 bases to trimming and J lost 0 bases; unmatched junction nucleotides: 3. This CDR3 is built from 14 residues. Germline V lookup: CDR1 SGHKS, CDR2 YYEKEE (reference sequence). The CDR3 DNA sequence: TGTGCCAGCACTAAGCGGGACTCCTACAATGAGCAGTTCTTC. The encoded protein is CASTKRDSYNEQFF.

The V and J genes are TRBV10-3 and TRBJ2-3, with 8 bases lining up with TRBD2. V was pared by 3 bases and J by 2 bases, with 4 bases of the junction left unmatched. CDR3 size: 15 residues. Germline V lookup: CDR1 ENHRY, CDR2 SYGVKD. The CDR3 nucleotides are TGTGCCATCAGTGACACTAGCGGAGTCACAGATACGCAGTATTTT. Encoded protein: CAISDTSGVTDTQYF.

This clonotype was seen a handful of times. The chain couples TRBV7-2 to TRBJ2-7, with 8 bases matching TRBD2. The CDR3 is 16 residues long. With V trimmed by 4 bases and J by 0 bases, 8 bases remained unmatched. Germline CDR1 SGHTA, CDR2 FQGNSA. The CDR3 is CASSSNQAGASYEQYF. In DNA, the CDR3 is TGTGCCAGCAGCTCCAACCAAGCGGGAGCCTCCTACGAGCAGTACTTC.

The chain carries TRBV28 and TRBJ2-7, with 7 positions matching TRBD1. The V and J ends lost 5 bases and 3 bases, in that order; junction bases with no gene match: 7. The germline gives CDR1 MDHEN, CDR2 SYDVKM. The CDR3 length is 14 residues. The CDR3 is CASSLGTVFYEQYF. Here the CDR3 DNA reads TGTGCCAGCAGTCTCGGGACAGTATTCTACGAGCAGTACTTC.

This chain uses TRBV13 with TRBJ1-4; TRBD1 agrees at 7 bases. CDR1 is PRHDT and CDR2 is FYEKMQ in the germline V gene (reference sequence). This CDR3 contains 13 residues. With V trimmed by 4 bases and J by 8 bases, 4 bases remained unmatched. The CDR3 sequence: CASSSRQGEKLFF. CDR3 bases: TGTGCCAGCAGCTCTCGACAGGGCGAAAAACTGTTTTTT.

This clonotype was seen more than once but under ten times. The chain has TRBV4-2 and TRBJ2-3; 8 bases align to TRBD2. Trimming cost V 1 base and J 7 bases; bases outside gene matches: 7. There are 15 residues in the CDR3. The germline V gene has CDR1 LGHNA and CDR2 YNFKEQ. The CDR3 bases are TGTGCCAGCAGCCAAGCGACGGGGGGGCAAAATACGCAGTATTTT. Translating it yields CASSQATGGQNTQYF.

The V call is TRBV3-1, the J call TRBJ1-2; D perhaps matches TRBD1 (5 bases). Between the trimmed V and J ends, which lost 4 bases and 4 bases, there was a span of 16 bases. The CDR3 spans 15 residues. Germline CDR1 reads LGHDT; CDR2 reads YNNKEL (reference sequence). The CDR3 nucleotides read TGTGCCAGCAGCCCCCCTGGAGGAAGGGGCTATGGCTACACCTTC. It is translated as CASSPPGGRGYGYTF.

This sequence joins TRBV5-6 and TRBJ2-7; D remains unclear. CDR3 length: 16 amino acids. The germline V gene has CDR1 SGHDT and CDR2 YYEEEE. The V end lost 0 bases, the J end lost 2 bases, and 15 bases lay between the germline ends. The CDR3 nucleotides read TGTGCCAGCAGCTTGGGCCCCGGGCGTCCGGCCTACGAGCAGTACTTC. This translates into CASSLGPGRPAYEQYF. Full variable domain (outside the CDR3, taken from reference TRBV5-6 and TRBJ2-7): DAGVTQSPTHLIKTRGQQVTLRCSPKSGHDTVSWYQQALGQGPQFIFQYYEEEERQRGNFPDRFSGHQFPNYSSELNVNALLLGDSALYLCASSLGPGRPAYEQYFGPGTRLTVT.

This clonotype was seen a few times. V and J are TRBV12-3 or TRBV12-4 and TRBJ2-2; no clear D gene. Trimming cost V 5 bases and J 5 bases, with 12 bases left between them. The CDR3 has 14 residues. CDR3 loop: CASSPSSGTGELFF. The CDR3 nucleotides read TGTGCCAGCAGTCCGTCTAGTGGGACCGGGGAGCTGTTTTTT.

Here the CDR3 reads CASSFSGEGADTQYF. In DNA form, the CDR3 reads TGTGCCAGCAGTTTCTCAGGGGAGGGCGCAGATACGCAGTATTTT. This sequence joins TRBV12-3 or TRBV12-4 and TRBJ2-3, with D possibly TRBD2 on 7 matching bases. The CDR3 is made up of 15 amino acids. Trimming cost V 3 bases and J 4 bases, with 14 bases left between them.

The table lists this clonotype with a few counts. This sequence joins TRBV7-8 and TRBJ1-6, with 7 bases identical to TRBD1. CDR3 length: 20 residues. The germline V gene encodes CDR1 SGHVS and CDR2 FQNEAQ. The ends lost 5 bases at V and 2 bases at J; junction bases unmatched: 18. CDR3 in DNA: TGTGCCAGCAGCATCTCCGGGACAGCGTCCTCTTGGGCCTATAATTCACCCCTCCACTTT. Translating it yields CASSISGTASSWAYNSPLHF.

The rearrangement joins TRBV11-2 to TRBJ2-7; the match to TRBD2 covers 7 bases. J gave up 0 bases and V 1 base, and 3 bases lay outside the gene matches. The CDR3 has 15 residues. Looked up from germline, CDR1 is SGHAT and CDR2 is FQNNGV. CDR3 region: CASSLGGGPSYEQYF. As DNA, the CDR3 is TGTGCCAGCAGCTTAGGGGGGGGACCCTCCTACGAGCAGTACTTC.